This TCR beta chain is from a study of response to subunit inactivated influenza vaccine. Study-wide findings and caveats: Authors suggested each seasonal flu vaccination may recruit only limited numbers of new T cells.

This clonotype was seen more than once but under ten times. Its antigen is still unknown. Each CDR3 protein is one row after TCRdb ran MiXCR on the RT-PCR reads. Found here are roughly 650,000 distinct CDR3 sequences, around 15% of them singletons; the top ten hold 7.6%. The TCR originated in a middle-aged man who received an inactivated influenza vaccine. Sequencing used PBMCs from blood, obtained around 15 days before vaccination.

The CDR3 DNA follows: TGTGCCAGCAGCTTAGAGAGAAGGATACTAGCCAAAAACATTCAGTACTTC. It specifies CASSLERRILAKNIQYF. This chain joins TRBV11-2 and TRBJ2-4; no definite D call. Trimming took 0 bases from V and 0 from J, leaving 12 bases between them. There are 17 residues in the CDR3. The germline gives CDR1 SGHAT, CDR2 FQNNGV. The variable domain in full, completed from reference TRBV11-2 and TRBJ2-4, reads EAGVAQSPRYKIIEKRQSVAFWCNPISGHATLYWYQQILGQGPKLLIQFQNNGVVDDSQLPKDRFSAERLKGVDSTLKIQPAKLEDSAVYLCASSLERRILAKNIQYFGAGTRLSVL.